Described below is a single TCR beta chain sequence and its context. Its antigen is as yet unknown. Sequence at one end of the junction differs from germline and may be a read error. The CDR3 has 12 residues. In germline, CDR1 is SGHAT, CDR2 FQDESV (reference sequence). This sample's RNA came from whole unsorted tissue. The normal lung tissue was taken more than 3 cm from the tumor edge. Three rounds of nested PCR, following a modified ARM-PCR protocol, produced the TCRbeta library. TCRdb re-called the multiplex PCR reads through MiXCR, storing one row per CDR3 protein. This repertoire shows about 86,000 distinct CDR3 sequences, more than 75% found once; its top ten account for 21%. This record belongs to a study of tumor and adjacent non-tumor tissue in lung cancer. For the study at large: On average, productive TCRbeta reads reached about 4.17 million per sample. Study-wide points: Shorter survival was associated with higher TCR diversity in tumors.

The rearrangement links TRBV11-1 to TRBJ2-2; D unclear. This sequence originates from a woman aged 45-65 years with non-small cell lung cancer. Sequencing input: distant non-tumor lung tissue. CDR3 residues: CVSSLQSGELFF. CDR3 bases: TGTGTCAGCAGCTTACAATCCGGGGAGCTGTTTTTT.